This T cell receptor (beta chain) was retrieved from a study of Ad26.COV2.S vaccination and SARS-CoV-2 variants. TCRdb's table, derived via immunoSEQ multiplex PCR, lists solely in-frame clones and lacks some. The sample lists about 6,800 clones, around 84% occurring once. The CDR3 has 11 residues. Germline CDR1 and CDR2: SEHNR and FQNEAQ (reference sequence). Trimming took off 3 bases at V and 7 bases at J, with 4 bases between the two ends. The V call is TRBV7-9, the J call TRBJ2-4; no definite D call. This receptor was identified in a human donor who had recovered from COVID-19. This sample comprised peripheral blood, obtained after recovery from COVID-19. The CDR3 reads CASSLGNIQYF. DNA of the CDR3: TGTGCCAGCAGCTTGGGGAACATTCAGTACTTC.